These T cell receptor beta chains were read from a single sample in a study of cytomegalovirus exposure and HLA in healthy donors. Sequenced by immunoSEQ multiplex PCR; TCRdb stores in-frame clones only, minus some. The sample holds about 110,000 clones; roughly 76% are singletons and the top ten take 5% to 7%. The material sequenced was PBMCs. These receptors were obtained from a woman aged 50 to 60 in good health and CMV-seropositive. Both conserved end residues are part of each CDR3. A D gene is named only where the DNA matches it firmly. The size field is filled for only some rows; it gives once, few, many or a size class.

v_gene	d_gene	abundance	len	CDR3aa
TRBV7-9	TRBD2	.	16	CASSPYARGGINEQFF
TRBV4-2	.	.	14	CASSQERGADTQYF
TRBV19	TRBD1	.	16	CASVSGTGLPLEGYTF
TRBV27	TRBD2	.	16	CASSSLGTSEQETQYF
TRBV6-5	TRBD1	.	12	CASSRQGSEAFF
TRBV30	.	.	15	CAWKQGNLLGDEQYF
TRBV5-1	.	.	15	CASSPISPGGEKLFF
TRBV6-1	.	.	13	CASSFGNTGELFF
TRBV5-1	.	.	17	CASSLLPQGPNTGELFF
TRBV5-6	.	.	14	CASSLPGVDYGYTF
TRBV7-6	.	once	16	CASSLGAGAINEKLFF
TRBV2	TRBD1	.	15	CASSRQGADNEKLFF
TRBV12-5	TRBD1	.	16	CASGLARGQGVGKQYF
TRBV4-1	TRBD1	.	15	CASSQPRDRGLVQYF
TRBV4-1	.	.	14	CASSPHAEAGELFF
TRBV30	TRBD1	.	13	CAWSVPGTGYPYF
TRBV5-6	TRBD1	.	16	CASSTIPGQGQYEQYF
TRBV6-5	.	.	15	CASNHDGGVDYGYTF
TRBV5-1	TRBD1	.	16	CASSLEGDRFYYEQYF
TRBV5-1	.	.	15	CASSLDPMTFYGYTF
TRBV5-1	.	.	15	CASSLEVRRNTEAFF
TRBV6-6	TRBD1	once	14	CASSNPGQGLGYTF
TRBV5-1	.	.	15	CASSLQGWGQETQYF
TRBV4-3	.	many	17	CASSQGNTRVLAGELFF
TRBV5-1	.	.	16	CASSLDSPGVYAEAFF